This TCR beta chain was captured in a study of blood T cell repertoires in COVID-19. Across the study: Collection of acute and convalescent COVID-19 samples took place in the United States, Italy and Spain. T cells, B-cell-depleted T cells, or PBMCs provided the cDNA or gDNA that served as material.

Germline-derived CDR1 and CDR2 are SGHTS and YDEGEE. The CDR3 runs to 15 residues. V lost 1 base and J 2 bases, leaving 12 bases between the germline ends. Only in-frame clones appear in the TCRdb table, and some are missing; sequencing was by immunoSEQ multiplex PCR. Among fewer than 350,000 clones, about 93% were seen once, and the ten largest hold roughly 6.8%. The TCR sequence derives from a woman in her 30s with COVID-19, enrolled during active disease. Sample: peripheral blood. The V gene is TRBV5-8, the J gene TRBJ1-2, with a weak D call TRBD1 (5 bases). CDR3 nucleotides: TGTGCCAGCAGCTTGTTTAGCAGGGTAAACTATGGCTACACCTTC. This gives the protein CASSLFSRVNYGYTF.